This TCR beta chain was identified during a study of T cells in localized non-small cell lung cancer. Data came from immunoSEQ multiplex PCR; TCRdb stores just in-frame clones and leaves some out. The sample shows about 24,000 clones, roughly 89% of them seen only once. V shed 1 base and J 9 bases; nucleotides not matched to a gene: 17. The CDR3 is made up of 17 amino acids. Germline-derived CDR1 and CDR2 are SGHTA and FQGNSA. The sequencing used peripheral blood, collected before any cancer treatment. V is TRBV7-2 and J is TRBJ2-5, with 7 bases aligning to TRBD2. The sequence derives from a man aged 35 to 70 with stage I squamous cell lung carcinoma. The CDR3 coding sequence is TGTGCCAGCAGCTTAGTGGTCGGGGGGTCCTCTGAGGCGGCCCAGTACTTC. Encoded protein: CASSLVVGGSSEAAQYF. The full variable domain, its missing parts supplied by reference TRBV7-2 and TRBJ2-5, is GAGVSQSPSNKVTEKGKDVELRCDPISGHTALYWYRQSLGQGLEFLIYFQGNSAPDKSGLPSDRFSAERTGGSVSTLTIQRTQQEDSAVYLCASSLVVGGSSEAAQYFGPGTRLLVL.